This TCR beta chain was sequenced in a study of graft-versus-host responses after intestinal transplantation. The wider study: Multivisceral, liver-intestinal, or isolated intestinal transplants were received by the recipients.

Study conclusions and caveats: GvH clones turned up in recipient marrow; some had shown up first in ileum or blood. Early post-transplant HvG declines showed an association with peak circulating GvH clone levels. Individuals carrying graft-donor T cell macrochimerism showed high graft-versus-host to host-versus-graft clonal ratios in allografts.

TCRdb's copy holds only in-frame clones and misses some; the assay was immunoSEQ multiplex PCR. The sample lists fewer than 120,000 clones, 93% occurring once. Trimming took 4 bases from V and 0 from J; bases not matched to a gene: 9. The CDR3 is 16 residues long. Germline V gene lookup returns CDR1 SGDLS and CDR2 YYNGEE. Comments on this clone: Its antigen is as yet unknown.

The receptor was isolated from a human donor who received an intestinal transplant. The sequencing here drew on unstimulated CD8+ T cells sorted from spleen or lymph node cells, taken before intestinal transplant. This chain links TRBV9 with TRBJ1-1; 7 nucleotides line up with TRBD1. CDR3 DNA: TGTGCCAGCAGCCCATCACAGGGGCGTATGAACACTGAAGCTTTCTTT. Translating gives CASSPSQGRMNTEAFF.